The 10 T cell receptor beta chains below were found in one sample sequenced in a study of T cell responses to AZD1222 COVID-19 vaccine. The repertoire was sequenced with immunoSEQ multiplex PCR; TCRdb's copy has only in-frame clones and lacks some. The profile shows about 150,000 clones, approximately 85% of them singletons. The sequencing here drew on peripheral blood, taken on day 0 of AZD1222 vaccination. These receptors were taken from an adult in good health.

This chain uses TRBV5-3 with TRBJ1-5; TRBD1 agrees at 8 bases. TRBV5-3 is recorded as an ORF, its role being uncertain. The CDR3 has 14 residues. Germline trimming cut 4 bases from V and 9 bases from J; bases unmatched to any gene: 9. CDR3 DNA: TGTGCCAGAAGCCCAGGGGGCACGGCTGGGCCCCAGCATTTT. Its protein is CARSPGGTAGPQHF.

J is TRBJ1-2 and V is TRBV27; D not resolved. Germline CDR1 reads MNHEY; CDR2 reads SMNVEV (reference sequence). V lost 10 bases and J lost 8, with 20 bases in between. The CDR3 contains 13 residues. The CDR3 sequence: CATGFVEGRGYTF. As DNA, the CDR3 is TGTGCCACCGGGTTCGTGGAGGGAAGAGGCTACACCTTC.

This rearrangement joins TRBV5-4 to TRBJ2-1; D tentatively reads TRBD1 or TRBD2 (5 bases each). Germline loops: CDR1 SGHNT, CDR2 YYREEE (reference sequence). V was shortened by 4 bases and J by 4 bases, with 15 bases between the two germline ends. This CDR3 is built from 15 residues. The CDR3 sequence is CASSLGTALYNEQFF. The CDR3 DNA sequence: TGTGCCAGCAGCCTCGGGACGGCACTTTACAATGAGCAGTTCTTC.

This chain connects TRBV5-1 to TRBJ1-1; D is perhaps TRBD1 (6 bases). This CDR3 region has 13 residues. Per germline, CDR1 SGHRS and CDR2 YFSETQ. Deletions cut 1 base from V and 11 bases from J, with 15 bases between. The DNA of the CDR3 is TGCGCCAGCAGCTTGACTCAGGGGCGTAGGGCTTTCTTT. Protein product: CASSLTQGRRAFF.

The chain recombines TRBV12-3 or TRBV12-4 with TRBJ1-2; the D is unclear. The V end lost 5 bases, the J end lost 8 bases, and 12 bases lay between the germline ends. The CDR3 is made up of 12 amino acids. In nucleotides, the CDR3 is TGTGCCAGCAGTCCCGGCCCTCGGGGCTACACCTTC. Residues: CASSPGPRGYTF.

The V gene is TRBV7-9, the J gene TRBJ2-3, with D perhaps TRBD1 (6 bases). The ends were cut back, 5 bases at V and 2 bases at J, with 14 bases in the middle. The length of the CDR3 is 15 residues. Germline V CDR1 and CDR2: SEHNR, FQNEAQ (reference sequence). The CDR3 region has the DNA TGTGCCAGCAGCAGGGGGACCTCGTACACAGATACGCAGTATTTT. It is translated as CASSRGTSYTDTQYF. The full variable domain, rest sourced from reference TRBV7-9 and TRBJ2-3, is DTGVSQNPRHKITKRGQNVTFRCDPISEHNRLYWYRQTLGQGPEFLTYFQNEAQLEKSRLLSDRFSAERPKGSFSTLEIQRTEQGDSAMYLCASSRGTSYTDTQYFGPGTRLTVL.

The chain links TRBV5-1 to TRBJ1-3; 8 positions agree with TRBD1. V lost 0 bases, J lost 3 bases, and 5 bases stayed unmatched. The CDR3 has 16 residues. The germline V gene encodes CDR1 SGHRS and CDR2 YFSETQ. CDR3 nucleotide sequence: TGCGCCAGCAGCTTGGTCGGACAGGGTTATGGAAACACCATATATTTT. It is translated as CASSLVGQGYGNTIYF.

CDR3 residues: CASGTAGDYGYTF. The CDR3 DNA reads as TGTGCCAGCGGTACGGCAGGGGACTATGGCTACACCTTC. The chain combines TRBV27 with TRBJ1-2, with a tentative D call TRBD1 (6 bases). Trimming shortened V by 8 bases and J by 3 bases, and 13 bases separated the two germline ends. Germline V lookup: CDR1 MNHEY, CDR2 SMNVEV (reference sequence). CDR3 length: 13 residues.

V usage is TRBV7-9 and J usage is TRBJ1-6; D unclear. Trimming shortened V by 5 bases and J by 0 bases, and 11 bases separated the two germline ends. This CDR3 comprises 16 residues. Germline CDR1 SEHNR, CDR2 FQNEAQ (reference sequence). The CDR3 bases are TGTGCCAGCAGCGGACCCCAGAGCTCCTATAATTCACCCCTCCACTTT. This codes for CASSGPQSSYNSPLHF.

The chain is built from TRBV5-6 and TRBJ2-2, with 12 bases lining up with TRBD2. The germline V gene has CDR1 SGHDT and CDR2 YYEEEE. J gave up 6 bases and V 4 bases, and 4 bases lay outside the gene matches. The CDR3 runs to 15 residues. Written as DNA, the CDR3 is TGTGCCAGCAGCGGTGGACTAGCGGGGCCCGGGGAGCTGTTTTTT. It is translated as CASSGGLAGPGELFF.